The 28 T cell receptor beta chains in this list originate from one sample, sequenced in a study of shared clonotypes between healthy human individuals. The naive CD8 fraction comprised CD45RO-negative cells positively selected for CCR7 and excluded terminally differentiated effector memory CD45RA+ cells. The protocol was immunoSEQ multiplex PCR, while the TCRdb copy is restricted to in-frame clones and leaves out a portion. Among about 1,800,000 clones, about 95% were seen once, and the ten largest hold approximately 1%. Source material: naive CD8+ T cells sorted from blood. The receptor source for this set is a young man in good health.

On this clone itself: Other DNA sequences in the same sample also yield this CDR3. The chain joins TRBV7-3 to TRBJ2-3; the D gene is possibly TRBD2 (6 bases). Per the germline V gene, CDR1 is SGHTA and CDR2 is FQGTGA. This CDR3 region has 14 residues. Trimming took off 5 bases at V and 3 bases at J, with 12 bases between the two ends. The CDR3 DNA reads TGTGCCAGCAGCCCCAACGGGGGTACAGATACGCAGTATTTT. The encoded protein is CASSPNGGTDTQYF.

This clone occurred once. The chain has TRBV27 and TRBJ2-3, with 12 nucleotides matching TRBD2. The CDR3 has 16 amino acids. V gave up 3 bases and J gave up 7 bases; unmatched junction bases: 8. Per germline, CDR1 MNHEY and CDR2 SMNVEV (reference sequence). CDR3 bases: TGTGCCAGCAGTTTTAGCCTAGCGGGGGGGAGGTATACGCAGTATTTT. This encodes CASSFSLAGGRYTQYF.

V and J are TRBV27 and TRBJ2-3; 13 bases fit TRBD2. Germline V gene data show CDR1 as MNHEY and CDR2 as SMNVEV (reference sequence). V lost 5 bases to trimming and J lost 4 bases; unmatched junction nucleotides: 6. This CDR3 contains 16 residues. The CDR3 sequence is CASSPGTSGTPDTQYF. The CDR3, as DNA: TGTGCCAGCAGTCCGGGGACTAGCGGGACCCCAGATACGCAGTATTTT.

The V and J genes are TRBV6-5 and TRBJ2-2; D not resolved. The CDR3 covers 14 residues. Germline V gene sequence: CDR1 MNHEY, CDR2 SVGAGI. V lost 6 bases and J 4 bases, leaving 12 bases between the germline ends. The chain's CDR3 is CASSSVGSTGELFF. Written as DNA, the CDR3 is TGTGCCAGCAGCTCCGTGGGAAGCACCGGGGAGCTGTTTTTT.

The chain combines TRBV27 with TRBJ2-3; 12 bases align to TRBD2. The germline gives CDR1 MNHEY, CDR2 SMNVEV (reference sequence). The junction had 11 bases not matched to a gene; V was cut back by 1 base and J by 3 bases. CDR3 length equals 19 residues. The CDR3 protein is CASSLLLAGGSGKTDTQYF. In nucleotides, the CDR3 is TGTGCCAGCAGTTTATTGCTAGCGGGGGGGTCCGGAAAAACAGATACGCAGTATTTT.

This chain uses TRBV29-1 with TRBJ1-2, with unresolved D. V lost 2 bases and J 2 bases, leaving 6 bases between the germline ends. CDR1 is SQVTM and CDR2 is ANQGSEA in the germline V gene. This CDR3 is 12 amino acids long. The CDR3 nucleotides are TGCAGCGTTGAAACAATCAACTATGGCTACACCTTC. Amino acids: CSVETINYGYTF. The full variable domain, in which reference TRBV29-1 and TRBJ1-2 provide the parts outside the CDR3, is SAVISQKPSRDICQRGTSLTIQCQVDSQVTMMFWYRQQPGQSLTLIATANQGSEATYESGFVIDKFPISRPNLTFSTLTVSNMSPEDSSIYLCSVETINYGYTFGSGTRLTVV.

This clone has more than one count but fewer than ten. The V and J genes are TRBV30 and TRBJ2-5, with TRBD2 identical over 9 bases. Germline CDR1 and CDR2: GTSNPN and SVGIG (reference sequence). CDR3 length: 15 residues. Trimming removed 3 bases from V and 2 bases from J; junction bases left unmatched: 7. DNA of the CDR3: TGTGCCTGGAGCGATCTAGCGGGGAAACAAGAGACCCAGTACTTC. It yields the protein CAWSDLAGKQETQYF.

This chain links TRBV5-1 with TRBJ2-1, with 12 bases that match TRBD2. The V and J ends lost 2 bases and 8 bases, in that order; junction bases with no gene match: 11. Per germline, CDR1 SGHRS and CDR2 YFSETQ. CDR3 length equals 17 residues. The CDR3 sequence: CASSLRLAGAVFDEQFF. The CDR3 bases are TGCGCCAGCAGCTTAAGACTAGCGGGGGCCGTTTTCGATGAGCAGTTCTTC.

The chain couples TRBV6-1 to TRBJ2-1; possible D gene TRBD2, 6 bases. Trimming pared 4 bases from V and 9 bases from J, leaving 19 bases between. CDR1 is MNHNS and CDR2 is SASEGT in the germline V gene. The CDR3 covers 15 residues. The CDR3 DNA sequence: TGTGCCAGCAGTGTGGTCGGGGGAGCCCCGACTGAGCAGTTCTTC. Its translation: CASSVVGGAPTEQFF.

This clone was seen once. This chain connects TRBV18 to TRBJ2-2; D may correspond to TRBD1 or TRBD2 (6 bases each). The CDR3 spans 17 residues. The germline CDR1 and CDR2 sequences are KGHSH and LQKENI. V was shortened by 2 bases and J by 0 bases, with 13 bases between the two germline ends. CDR3 loop: CASSPRGAQSNTGELFF. CDR3 nucleotide sequence: TGTGCCAGCTCACCAAGGGGGGCCCAATCGAACACCGGGGAGCTGTTTTTT.

V and J are TRBV2 and TRBJ2-7, with D unresolved. V gave up 7 bases and J gave up 3 bases, with 10 bases separating them. The CDR3 length is 12 residues. The germline V gene has CDR1 SNHLY and CDR2 FYNNEI. CDR3 region: CASIVARYEQYF. The CDR3 DNA is TGTGCCAGCATCGTGGCCCGCTACGAGCAGTACTTC.

The genes are TRBV11-1 and TRBJ2-7, with D possibly matching TRBD1 (6 bases). The V gene's germline CDR1 is SGHAT and CDR2 FQDESV (reference sequence). CDR3 length equals 15 residues. The V end was cut by 0 bases, the J end by 0 bases, with 9 bases between. The CDR3 here is CASSLAGGHSYEQYF. CDR3 bases: TGTGCCAGCAGCTTAGCAGGGGGACACTCCTACGAGCAGTACTTC. The full variable domain, its missing parts supplied by reference TRBV11-1 and TRBJ2-7, is EAEVAQSPRYKITEKSQAVAFWCDPISGHATLYWYRQILGQGPELLVQFQDESVVDDSQLPKDRFSAERLKGVDSTLKIQPAELGDSAMYLCASSLAGGHSYEQYFGPGTRLTVT.

The rearrangement joins TRBV11-2 to TRBJ1-1; the D gene is possibly TRBD1 (5 bases). The V gene lost 5 bases and the J gene lost 2 bases, with 12 bases spanning the gap. This CDR3 is built from 14 residues. CDR1 and CDR2 (germline): SGHAT, FQNNGV. CDR3 coding DNA: TGTGCCAGCAGCCTCGGGACGGGAAACACTGAAGCTTTCTTT. Encoded protein: CASSLGTGNTEAFF.

The genes are TRBV13 and TRBJ2-7, with D possibly TRBD2 on 5 matching bases. Germline assignment: CDR1 PRHDT and CDR2 FYEKMQ (reference sequence). V was clipped by 3 bases and J by 6 bases, with 12 bases between them. The CDR3 covers 13 residues. The CDR3 protein is CASSFRGTGEQYF. CDR3 sequence (DNA): TGTGCCAGCAGCTTTCGGGGAACGGGCGAGCAGTACTTC. Full variable domain (remainder filled in from reference TRBV13 and TRBJ2-7): AAGVIQSPRHLIKEKRETATLKCYPIPRHDTVYWYQQGPGQDPQFLISFYEKMQSDKGSIPDRFSAQQFSDYHSELNMSSLELGDSALYFCASSFRGTGEQYFGPGTRLTVT.

This chain connects TRBV19 to TRBJ2-7, with a weak D call TRBD2 (6 bases). With 3 bases removed from V and 2 bases from J, the gap between germline ends came to 14 bases. This CDR3 contains 15 residues. CDR1 and CDR2 (germline): LNHDA, SQIVND (reference sequence). The CDR3 DNA sequence: TGTGCCAGTAGTATTTGGGGGGAAGTCACCTACGAGCAGTACTTC. Protein: CASSIWGEVTYEQYF.

This clone was seen only once. This chain uses TRBV27 with TRBJ2-7; D remains ambiguous. Germline assignment: CDR1 MNHEY and CDR2 SMNVEV (reference sequence). Trimming took 2 bases from V and 0 from J, leaving 8 bases between them. The CDR3 has 14 amino acids. The CDR3 region is CASSLMRSSYEQYF. In DNA form, the CDR3 reads TGTGCCAGCAGTTTAATGCGGAGCTCCTACGAGCAGTACTTC.

V gene TRBV6-5 combines with J gene TRBJ2-1; tentative D call: TRBD2 (6 bases). Germline CDR1 is MNHEY and CDR2 is SVGAGI. The CDR3 consists of 14 residues. The V end was cut by 6 bases, the J end by 6 bases, with 15 bases between. In DNA, the CDR3 is TGTGCCAGCAGCCTTACCCGGGACTCCAATGAGCAGTTCTTC. This encodes CASSLTRDSNEQFF.

Remarks on this clone: Other nucleotide sequences from this sample produce the same CDR3. The V and J genes are TRBV27 and TRBJ2-7, with D perhaps matching TRBD1 (6 bases). The CDR3 extends over 13 amino acids. V lost 2 bases and J lost 4, with 9 bases in between. CDR1 is MNHEY, CDR2 SMNVEV, per germline (reference sequence). CDR3 protein: CASSLGQTYEQYF. CDR3 coding DNA: TGTGCCAGCAGTTTAGGACAGACTTACGAGCAGTACTTC.

The CDR3 DNA sequence: TGTGCCAGCAGCTTAGGGAGGGAGGGGACCTCCTACGAGCAGTACTTC. It codes for CASSLGREGTSYEQYF. The gene calls are TRBV7-2 and TRBJ2-7; TRBD2 matches 7 bases. Germline CDR1 and CDR2: SGHTA and FQGNSA. The V gene end was trimmed by 1 base and the J gene end by 0 bases; junction bases not matched to a gene: 6. The CDR3 totals 16 residues.

Regarding this clone: The identical CDR3 is also encoded by other nucleotide sequences in the sample. The rearrangement joins TRBV4-3 to TRBJ2-7; D unresolved. V was trimmed by 0 bases and J by 4 bases, leaving 7 bases between them. The CDR3 spans 13 residues. In germline, CDR1 is LGHNA, CDR2 YSLEER. This chain's CDR3 is CASSQETQYEQYF. CDR3 coding DNA: TGCGCCAGCAGCCAAGAGACCCAGTACGAGCAGTACTTC.

DNA of the CDR3: TGCGCCAGCAGCCAAGATCGGACAGGGGGGCATGGCTACACCTTC. Its protein product is CASSQDRTGGHGYTF. The chain couples TRBV4-3 to TRBJ1-2; 10 positions agree with TRBD1. Germline CDR1 reads LGHNA; CDR2 reads YSLEER. With 0 bases clipped from V and 6 bases from J, the junction kept 4 bases outside the gene matches. The CDR3 has 15 amino acids.

V and J are TRBV5-4 and TRBJ2-7; no definite D call. This CDR3 comprises 12 residues. Trimming removed 0 bases from V and 5 bases from J, with 6 bases in between. Germline lookup yields CDR1 SGHNT and CDR2 YYREEE (reference sequence). The CDR3 DNA reads TGTGCCAGCAGCTTGGGTGTAAACGAGCAGTACTTC. The encoded protein is CASSLGVNEQYF. Filled out from reference TRBV5-4 and TRBJ2-7, the complete variable domain reads ETGVTQSPTHLIKTRGQQVTLRCSSQSGHNTVSWYQQALGQGPQFIFQYYREEENGRGNFPPRFSGLQFPNYSSELNVNALELDDSALYLCASSLGVNEQYFGPGTRLTVT.

The rearrangement links TRBV7-8 to TRBJ1-1; 9 bases match TRBD1. Germline CDR1 is SGHVS and CDR2 is FQNEAQ. The CDR3 covers 18 residues. V lost 1 base and J lost 3; bases outside the gene matches: 12. The CDR3 bases are TGTGCCAGCAGCTTAGGACCGGGACAGGGTATCAAACACACTGAAGCTTTCTTT. Its translation: CASSLGPGQGIKHTEAFF.

This clone was counted once. The chain uses TRBV10-1 and TRBJ2-5; 12 bases map to TRBD2. The CDR3 extends over 15 amino acids. Per germline, CDR1 WNHNN and CDR2 SYGVQD (reference sequence). With 6 bases clipped from V and 1 base from J, the junction kept 3 bases outside the gene matches. CDR3 sequence (DNA): TGCGCCAGCAGCCCGGGACTAGCGGGCCAAGAGACCCAGTACTTC. Protein: CASSPGLAGQETQYF.

The chain joins TRBV5-6 to TRBJ2-7; tentatively, D is TRBD1 or TRBD2 (7 bases each). CDR1 and CDR2 from the germline V gene are SGHDT and YYEEEE. Trimming shortened V by 1 base and J by 1 base, and 12 bases separated the two germline ends. The CDR3 has 15 amino acids. The CDR3 spells CASSLWEGQSYEQYF. CDR3 in DNA: TGTGCCAGCAGCTTGTGGGAGGGACAGTCCTACGAGCAGTACTTC.

The V gene is TRBV5-6, the J gene TRBJ2-1; D not resolved. Germline-derived CDR1 and CDR2 are SGHDT and YYEEEE. The ends were cut back, 1 base at V and 10 bases at J, with 6 bases in the middle. The CDR3 loop spans 11 amino acids. The CDR3, as DNA: TGTGCCAGCAGCTTGATCGGGGAGCAGTTCTTC. This codes for CASSLIGEQFF.

V gene TRBV28 combines with J gene TRBJ2-7, with 11 bases aligning to TRBD2. The J segment lost 2 bases and the V segment lost 4 bases, leaving 4 bases of the junction unmatched. There are 15 residues in the CDR3. Germline-derived CDR1 and CDR2 are MDHEN and SYDVKM. CDR3 sequence reads: CASSWGLAVAYEQYF. CDR3 coding DNA: TGTGCCAGCAGTTGGGGACTAGCGGTGGCCTACGAGCAGTACTTC.

The V and J genes are TRBV15 and TRBJ1-2, with a possible D match to TRBD1 (5 bases). Trimming cost V 3 bases and J 2 bases, with 10 bases left between them. This CDR3 is built from 14 residues. Germline assignment: CDR1 LNHNV and CDR2 YYDKDF (reference sequence). CDR3 in DNA: TGTGCCACCAGCAGTGTGAGGGGAAACTATGGCTACACCTTC. Its protein product is CATSSVRGNYGYTF.